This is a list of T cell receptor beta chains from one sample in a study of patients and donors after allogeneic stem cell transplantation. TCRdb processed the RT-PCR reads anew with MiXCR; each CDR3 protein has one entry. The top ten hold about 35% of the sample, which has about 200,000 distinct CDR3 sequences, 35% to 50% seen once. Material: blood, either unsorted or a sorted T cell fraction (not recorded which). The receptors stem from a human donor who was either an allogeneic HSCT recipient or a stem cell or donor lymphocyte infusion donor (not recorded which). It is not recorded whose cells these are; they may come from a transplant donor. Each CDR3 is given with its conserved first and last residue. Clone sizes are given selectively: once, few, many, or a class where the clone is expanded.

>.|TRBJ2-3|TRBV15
CATSSGHTQYF
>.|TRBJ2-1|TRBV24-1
CATSDTGVDEQFF
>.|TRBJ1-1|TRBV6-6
CASSYRQMNTEAFF
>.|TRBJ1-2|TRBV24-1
CATSDAGSNYGYTF
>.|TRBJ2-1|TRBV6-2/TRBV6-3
CASSFSPLSGSSYNEQFF
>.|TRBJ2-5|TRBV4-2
CASSRGQGGEETQYF
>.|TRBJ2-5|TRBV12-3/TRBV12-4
CASTFGPTETQYF
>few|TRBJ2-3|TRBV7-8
CASSLVASVTDTQYF
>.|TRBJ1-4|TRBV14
CASSPSPAATNEKLFF
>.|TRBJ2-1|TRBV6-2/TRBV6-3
CASPYPRSGLRNGNEQFF
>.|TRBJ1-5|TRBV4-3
CASSPWVHNQPQHF
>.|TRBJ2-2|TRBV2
CASSNKQNTGELFF
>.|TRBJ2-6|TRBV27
CASSTPGAGANVLTF
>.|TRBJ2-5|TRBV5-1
CASSLNPTGAQETQYF
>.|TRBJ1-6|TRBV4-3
CASSQRNSPLHF
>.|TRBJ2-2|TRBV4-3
CASSQDPVRGSTGELFF
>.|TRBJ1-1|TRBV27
CASSWTESNTEAFF
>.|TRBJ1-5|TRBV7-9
CASSLAQMGDQPQHF
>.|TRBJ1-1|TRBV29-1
CSVEDYRERTEAFF
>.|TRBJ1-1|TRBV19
CASSIDSFNTEAFF
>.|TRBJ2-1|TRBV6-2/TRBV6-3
CASSFRVNEQFF
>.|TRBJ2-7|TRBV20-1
CSVSSLAGTYEQYF
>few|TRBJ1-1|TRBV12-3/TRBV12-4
CASSLSRGTTVRKDTEAFF
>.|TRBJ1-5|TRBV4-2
CASSQGFMNSRDQPQHF
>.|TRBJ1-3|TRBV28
CASSLSMGLGGNTIYF
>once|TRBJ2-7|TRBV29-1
CSVGGRGVDEQYF
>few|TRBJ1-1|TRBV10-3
CAIMAPGAEAFF
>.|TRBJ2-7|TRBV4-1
CASSPASGSSSYEQYF
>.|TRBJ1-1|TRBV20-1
CSAREWDRETEAFF
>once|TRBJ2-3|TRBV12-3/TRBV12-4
CASTTSGRETRNTQYF
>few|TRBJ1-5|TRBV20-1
CSVPARVNSNQPQHF